The 5 T cell receptor beta chains below come from one sample, sequenced in a study of blood T cell repertoires in COVID-19. This table comes from immunoSEQ multiplex PCR, and its TCRdb copy is limited to in-frame clones, with some not included. There are around 57,000 clones in the sample; 75% to 90% occur only once, and around 8.3% lies in the top ten. The source material was peripheral blood. These receptors originate from a human donor with active COVID-19. The donor label of this sample is uncertain.

The chain employs TRBV4-2 and TRBJ1-1; D may be TRBD1 (6 bases). This CDR3 is built from 12 residues. Between the trimmed V and J ends, which lost 5 bases and 6 bases, there was a span of 10 bases. Germline V gene data show CDR1 as LGHNA and CDR2 as YNFKEQ. CDR3 residues: CASSSGGPEAFF. For the CDR3, the DNA is TGTGCCAGCAGCTCCGGGGGGCCTGAAGCTTTCTTT.

The chain recombines TRBV10-1 with TRBJ2-7, with 8 positions matching TRBD2. CDR3 size: 14 residues. Germline CDR1 reads WNHNN; CDR2 reads SYGVQD (reference sequence). With 6 bases clipped from V and 3 bases from J, the junction kept 7 bases outside the gene matches. The CDR3 reads CASSDAGTSYEQYF. CDR3 nucleotide sequence: TGCGCCAGCAGCGACGCCGGGACTAGCTACGAGCAGTACTTC.

Concerning this clone itself: Other DNA variants within this sample encode the same CDR3. CDR3 sequence: CASSLGTSGGTDTQYF. The CDR3, as DNA: TGTGCCAGCAGCCTGGGGACTAGCGGAGGCACAGATACGCAGTATTTT. V gene TRBV11-3 combines with J gene TRBJ2-3, with 11 bases that match TRBD2. The length of the CDR3 is 16 residues. V shed 5 bases, J shed 1 base, and the junction held 5 bases outside the gene matches. Germline loops: CDR1 SGHNT, CDR2 YENEEA. Drawing the rest from reference TRBV11-3 and TRBJ2-3, the complete variable domain is EAGVVQSPRYKIIEKKQPVAFWCNPISGHNTLYWYLQNLGQGPELLIRYENEEAVDDSQLPKDRFSAERLKGVDSTLKIQPAELGDSAVYLCASSLGTSGGTDTQYFGPGTRLTVL.

The chain uses TRBV19 and TRBJ2-3; TRBD1 matches 10 bases. The ends lost 3 bases at V and 2 bases at J; junction bases unmatched: 5. Germline loops: CDR1 LNHDA, CDR2 SQIVND (reference sequence). The CDR3 runs to 16 residues. CDR3 sequence: CASSIGGQGFTDTQYF. The CDR3 DNA is TGTGCCAGTAGTATTGGGGGACAGGGGTTCACAGATACGCAGTATTTT.

The CDR3 nucleotides are TGTGCCATCAGTGAGAGCCCGGGGGTTGACGAGCAGTACTTC. Encoded protein: CAISESPGVDEQYF. The chain joins TRBV10-3 to TRBJ2-7; possible D gene TRBD2, 6 bases. The germline V gene encodes CDR1 ENHRY and CDR2 SYGVKD. Trimming cost V 2 bases and J 5 bases, with 13 bases left between them. The CDR3 is made up of 14 amino acids.